This TCR beta chain is drawn from a study of low-dose radiotherapy and immunotherapy resistance in tumors. The germline V and J ends were trimmed by 6 bases and 0 bases, with 9 bases remaining between them. Per germline, CDR1 GTSNPN and CDR2 SVGIG (reference sequence). The CDR3 runs 14 residues. First-strand cDNA used TRAV- and TRBV-specific primers, covering alpha and beta chains. Using a constant-region primer together with a V-primer adapter, TCRs were subjected to roughly 20 PCR cycles of amplification. MiXCR, run by TCRdb on the reads, gives a single entry per CDR3 protein. The table records roughly 38,000 distinct CDR3 sequences, less than 25% of them present only once. Described time point: after trial treatment. As to treatment: LDRT plus nivolumab, ipilimumab, low-dose cyclophosphamide and aspirin (RACIN trial). At least ten counts were recorded for this clonotype.

This clonotype originated in a female donor with ovarian cancer. The input for sequencing was PBMCs, taken after low-dose radiotherapy plus immunotherapy. The chain joins TRBV30 to TRBJ1-6, with D tentatively TRBD1 (5 bases). CDR3 amino acids: CACKGSSYNSPLHF. In nucleotides, the CDR3 is TGTGCCTGCAAGGGGAGCTCCTATAATTCACCCCTCCACTTT. The complete variable domain, with remaining parts taken from reference TRBV30 and TRBJ1-6, reads SQTIHQWPATLVQPVGSPLSLECTVEGTSNPNLYWYRQAAGRGLQLLFYSVGIGQISSEVPQNLSASRPQDRQFILSSKKLLLSDSGFYLCACKGSSYNSPLHFGNGTRLTVT.